The next 9 T cell receptor beta chains were all read from a single sample in a study of OX40 agonist ivuxolimab in advanced cancers. Library preparation was by the immunoSEQ multiplex PCR assay. The table comes from immuneACCESS by way of TCRdb, which keeps in-frame sequences with V and J called. Part of the clones is missing from these tables; in studies checked, under half for an unresolved V gene and the rest for unknown reasons. The sample includes about 60,000 clones, with around nine tenths observed a single time. About 1% of the sample comes from the top ten. The specimen comprised CD4+ or CD8+ T cells sorted from blood, sampled in a trial of the OX40 agonist ivuxolimab. Every receptor here comes from an adult with an advanced solid tumor such as melanoma, head and neck, liver or kidney cancer.

This clone came up a few times. CDR3 sequence: CASSLQTGANYNEQFF. CDR3 coding DNA: TGTGCCAGCAGTCTTCAGACAGGGGCGAACTACAATGAGCAGTTCTTC. J is TRBJ2-1 and V is TRBV27, with TRBD1 matching 8 bases. Germline V gene sequence: CDR1 MNHEY, CDR2 SMNVEV (reference sequence). The CDR3 is made up of 16 amino acids. Germline trimming cut 5 bases from V and 3 bases from J; bases unmatched to any gene: 9.

The chain links TRBV7-2 to TRBJ2-3; unclear D gene. V was shortened by 5 bases and J by 4 bases, with 7 bases between the two germline ends. The length of the CDR3 is 12 residues. In germline, CDR1 is SGHTA, CDR2 FQGNSA. In DNA, the CDR3 is TGTGCCAGCAGCACATACTCAGATACGCAGTATTTT. As protein: CASSTYSDTQYF.

The rearrangement joins TRBV19 to TRBJ1-5, with 7 bases matching TRBD1. After removal of 7 bases from V and 4 bases from J, the junction contained 4 bases not matched to a gene. Germline CDR1 and CDR2: LNHDA and SQIVND (reference sequence). The CDR3 sequence is 13 residues long. The CDR3 loop is CASTGQNNQPQHF. The DNA of the CDR3 is TGTGCCAGTACGGGACAGAATAATCAGCCCCAGCATTTT.

This clone was seen just once. The chain is built from TRBV18 and TRBJ2-5; D ambiguous. Between the trimmed V and J ends, which lost 1 base and 1 base, there was a span of 7 bases. Per the germline V gene, CDR1 is KGHSH and CDR2 is LQKENI. This CDR3 comprises 14 residues. The CDR3 bases are TGTGCCAGCTCACCACGGGCGGTCCAAGAGACCCAGTACTTC. Encoded protein: CASSPRAVQETQYF.

The chain recombines TRBV10-3 with TRBJ1-1; unclear D gene. V lost 0 bases, J lost 5 bases, and 7 bases lay in between. The germline gives CDR1 ENHRY, CDR2 SYGVKD. The CDR3 contains 13 residues. The CDR3 sequence is CAISESVGTEAFF. CDR3 nucleotides: TGTGCCATCAGTGAGTCGGTGGGGACTGAAGCTTTCTTT.

This clone was seen once. Other DNA sequences in this specimen translate into the identical CDR3. The rearrangement uses TRBV7-6 and TRBJ1-2, with 8 bases lining up with TRBD1. This CDR3 region has 14 residues. J was trimmed by 4 bases and V by 5 bases; bases with no gene match: 6. The V gene's germline CDR1 is SGHVS and CDR2 FNYEAQ. CDR3 region: CASSLDDRGYGYTF. The CDR3 nucleotides read TGTGCCAGCAGCCTAGACGACAGGGGCTATGGCTACACCTTC.

This clone has more than one count but fewer than ten. The rearrangement uses TRBV5-6 and TRBJ2-2; no clear D. The CDR3 runs 15 residues. The V and J ends lost 2 bases and 6 bases respectively, with 14 bases between them. Per germline, CDR1 SGHDT and CDR2 YYEEEE. The CDR3 DNA is TGTGCCAGCAGCTTTGTAAGACGAGAACCCGGGGAGCTGTTTTTT. Protein sequence: CASSFVRREPGELFF.

This chain uses TRBV6-5 with TRBJ1-2; D not resolved. The V gene lost 6 bases and the J gene lost 5 bases, with 13 bases spanning the gap. This CDR3 is 13 amino acids long. Germline lookup yields CDR1 MNHEY and CDR2 SVGAGI. For the CDR3, the DNA is TGTGCCAGCAGGTCGACTGCGAGGTATGGCTACACCTTC. Translated: CASRSTARYGYTF.

This chain links TRBV5-6 with TRBJ1-2, with 10 nucleotides matching TRBD1. V was pared by 4 bases and J by 1 base, with 7 bases of the junction left unmatched. Germline CDR1 reads SGHDT; CDR2 reads YYEEEE. The CDR3 runs to 16 residues. CDR3 sequence reads: CASSPGTGAFNYGYTF. The CDR3 bases are TGTGCCAGCAGCCCAGGGACAGGGGCCTTTAACTATGGCTACACCTTC.